This TCR beta chain is drawn from a study of CD8 T cells in ankylosing spondylitis. Study-wide findings and caveats: Roughly 8 highly homologous variants made up a TCR beta motif that seemed to typify ankylosing spondylitis blood. Disease-linked clones displayed a CD8+ phenotype and appeared relatively rarely in peripheral blood. Earlier studies detected some motif variants in reactive arthritis synovial fluid and blood.

MiXCR was run by TCRdb on the 5' RACE reads, yielding one entry per CDR3 protein. The sample lists 200,000 to 250,000 distinct CDR3 sequences; approximately 7.4% were seen once. Per germline, CDR1 KGHDR and CDR2 SFDVKD. The CDR3 covers 11 residues. With 9 bases clipped from V and 3 bases from J, the junction kept 1 base outside the gene matches. Notes on this clonotype: Its target is not known.

The receptor was isolated from a male donor with ankylosing spondylitis. The sample comprised blood, either unsorted or a sorted T cell fraction (not recorded which). This chain connects TRBV24-1 to TRBJ2-7, with 7 bases lining up with TRBD1. CDR3 in DNA: TGTGCCACCGGGGACAGCTACGAGCAGTACTTC. Translated: CATGDSYEQYF.